This TCR beta chain stems from a study of early T cells in non-severe SARS-CoV-2 infection. Study details: Sequencing used unsorted whole-blood bulk RNA, so chains lack pairing.

Attached unique molecular identifiers marked individual cDNA molecules. TCRdb re-derived calls from the 5' RACE reads in MiXCR, one entry per CDR3 protein. The sample records 50,000 to 65,000 distinct CDR3 sequences, over 20% being singletons. Between the trimmed V and J ends, which lost 4 bases and 5 bases, there was a span of 8 bases. Germline V gene data show CDR1 as MNHEY and CDR2 as SVGEGT. This CDR3 spans 12 amino acids. This clonotype was counted between two and nine times. J is TRBJ2-5 and V is TRBV6-2 or TRBV6-3; D is uncertain. The source is an adult who was a healthcare worker with PCR-confirmed SARS-CoV-2 infection or an uninfected control (not recorded which). Sequencing used whole blood, obtained at baseline. The CDR3 sequence is CASSFVSETQYF. The CDR3 coding sequence is TGTGCCAGCAGTTTTGTTTCGGAGACCCAGTACTTC.